The 23 T cell receptor beta chains presented below share a single source sample, sequenced in a study of vaccination and CD4 T cells after COVID-19. Oncomine TCR Beta short-read sequencing was applied to DNA from cultured CD4+ T cells. TCRdb reprocessed the PCR reads via MiXCR and lists one record per CDR3 protein. The profile shows about 14,000 distinct CDR3 sequences, around 55% of them singletons. Treatment noted: approximately 10-day PBMC culture with coronavirus spike peptide pools or control peptides (ViraFEST assay). Their antigen targets remain unknown. Material for sequencing was CD4+ T cells from blood, cultured in vitro. The origin of the receptors is a human donor who had recovered from COVID-19.

The chain combines TRBV27 with TRBJ2-1, with TRBD2 identical over 7 bases. CDR1 is MNHEY, CDR2 SMNVEV, per germline (reference sequence). Trimming took 6 bases from V and 10 from J; bases not matched to a gene: 15. The length of the CDR3 is 15 residues. This chain's CDR3 is CASRPLAAQRLEQFF. Here the CDR3 DNA reads TGTGCCAGCAGGCCCCTAGCGGCCCAAAGGTTAGAGCAGTTCTTC.

This clonotype showed up just a few times. The rearrangement links TRBV19 to TRBJ2-7; the match to TRBD1 covers 9 bases. Per germline, CDR1 LNHDA and CDR2 SQIVND (reference sequence). J gave up 5 bases and V 8 bases, and 4 bases lay outside the gene matches. The CDR3 spans 12 residues. The CDR3: CASRDRADEQYF. The CDR3 DNA reads TGTGCCAGTCGGGACAGGGCAGACGAGCAGTACTTC.

This chain connects TRBV4-3 to TRBJ2-1; TRBD2 agrees at 8 bases. The CDR3 sequence is 18 residues long. Per the germline V gene, CDR1 is LGHNA and CDR2 is YSLEER. Unmatched junction bases numbered 9, after V lost 1 base and J lost 1 base. The CDR3 nucleotides are TGCGCCAGCAGCCAAGTATTCATTTCGGGGGGGTCCTACAATGAGCAGTTCTTC. Its protein is CASSQVFISGGSYNEQFF.

The chain is built from TRBV6-1 and TRBJ2-1, with a weak D call TRBD1 (5 bases). The V and J ends lost 1 base and 5 bases respectively, with 9 bases between them. The CDR3 is made up of 14 amino acids. Looked up from germline, CDR1 is MNHNS and CDR2 is SASEGT. CDR3 loop: CASSEGQGNNEQFF. In DNA form, the CDR3 reads TGTGCCAGCAGTGAAGGGCAGGGTAACAATGAGCAGTTCTTC.

This clonotype was observed a handful of times. Relative to the germline gene, one junction end is altered; a read error may explain this. The V call is TRBV10-3, the J call TRBJ2-7, with 9 nucleotides matching TRBD2. Germline V CDR1 and CDR2: ENHRY, SYGVKD. The CDR3 consists of 18 residues. The CDR3 loop is CASSDNRGTSGFIYEQYF. The CDR3 coding sequence is TGTGCCAGCAGTGACAACAGGGGTACTAGCGGGTTTATCTACGAGCAGTACTTC.

This chain joins TRBV7-9 and TRBJ2-1, with 9 positions matching TRBD2. Trimming at V came to 0 bases and at J to 7 bases, leaving 10 bases not matched to a gene. The germline CDR1 and CDR2 sequences are SEHNR and FQNEAQ (reference sequence). The CDR3 runs 17 residues. This CDR3 is CASSLALGLARGNEQFF. CDR3 nucleotides: TGTGCCAGCAGCTTAGCCCTCGGACTAGCGAGAGGGAATGAGCAGTTCTTC.

The chain joins TRBV2 to TRBJ2-5, with TRBD1 matching over 7 bases. V dropped 4 bases and J dropped 4; count of bases not matched to a gene: 0. This CDR3 spans 12 amino acids. The germline V gene has CDR1 SNHLY and CDR2 FYNNEI. The CDR3 DNA reads TGTGCCAGCAGTGGACAGGGAGAGACCCAGTACTTC. Its translation: CASSGQGETQYF.

CDR3 in DNA: TGTGCCAGCAGAATAGACGGAGTCCACGGGGAGCTGTTTTTT. The encoded protein is CASRIDGVHGELFF. The J gene is TRBJ2-2, the V gene TRBV19; D is undetermined. CDR3 size: 14 residues. V dropped 9 bases and J dropped 7 bases, with 18 bases sitting between them. Germline V gives CDR1 LNHDA, CDR2 SQIVND (reference sequence). The full variable domain, rest sourced from reference TRBV19 and TRBJ2-2, is DGGITQSPKYLFRKEGQNVTLSCEQNLNHDAMYWYRQDPGQGLRLIYYSQIVNDFQKGDIAEGYSVSREKKESFPLTVTSAQKNPTAFYLCASRIDGVHGELFFGEGSRLTVL.

This sequence joins TRBV7-2 and TRBJ1-1; 7 bases align to TRBD1. The CDR3 covers 14 residues. The V gene end was trimmed by 5 bases and the J gene end by 3 bases; junction bases not matched to a gene: 6. CDR1 is SGHTA and CDR2 is FQGNSA in the germline V gene. DNA of the CDR3: TGTGCCAGCAGCGGACCGGGACAGTACACTGAAGCTTTCTTT. Amino acid sequence: CASSGPGQYTEAFF.

This clonotype has more than one count but fewer than ten. The rearrangement links TRBV7-6 to TRBJ2-3; TRBD1 agrees at 9 bases. Per germline, CDR1 SGHVS and CDR2 FNYEAQ. The CDR3 consists of 15 residues. J was trimmed by 2 bases and V by 8 bases; bases with no gene match: 8. CDR3 residues: CASCEQGAITDTQYF. Here the CDR3 DNA reads TGTGCCAGCTGCGAACAGGGGGCAATCACAGATACGCAGTATTTT. Complete variable domain (other parts from reference TRBV7-6 and TRBJ2-3): GAGVSQSPRYKVTKRGQDVALRCDPISGHVSLYWYRQALGQGPEFLTYFNYEAQQDKSGLPNDRFSAERPEGSISTLTIQRTEQRDSAMYRCASCEQGAITDTQYFGPGTRLTVL.

This clonotype was seen only a few times. V and J are TRBV6-5 and TRBJ1-6; 7 bases map to TRBD1. Looked up from germline, CDR1 is MNHEY and CDR2 is SVGAGI. J lost 10 bases, V lost 2 bases, and 8 bases had no gene match. The CDR3 consists of 15 residues. The CDR3 DNA reads TGTGCCAGCAGTTACGGTTACAGGGGCATCTCACCCCTCCACTTT. Its translation is CASSYGYRGISPLHF.

This clonotype was seen a single time. The V call is TRBV6-5, the J call TRBJ2-5, with D possibly matching TRBD1 (6 bases). Trimming shortened V by 4 bases and J by 1 base, and 25 bases separated the two germline ends. The CDR3 runs to 19 residues. The germline CDR1 and CDR2 sequences are MNHEY and SVGAGI. The CDR3 DNA is TGTGCCAGCAGTTGGGAGTTCGGGACACCGAGAAGGGGCCAAGAGACCCAGTACTTC. It codes for CASSWEFGTPRRGQETQYF.

This chain joins TRBV24-1 and TRBJ2-3, with TRBD2 matching over 8 bases. This CDR3 has 13 amino acids. V lost 5 bases to trimming and J lost 6 bases; unmatched junction nucleotides: 3. The germline CDR1 and CDR2 sequences are KGHDR and SFDVKD. CDR3 amino acids: CATSGGRMDTQYF. CDR3 nucleotides: TGTGCCACCAGTGGCGGGAGGATGGATACGCAGTATTTT.

The gene calls are TRBV6-4 and TRBJ1-3, with D hard to call. The CDR3 is 16 amino acids. V lost 8 bases and J 0 bases, leaving 17 bases between the germline ends. Germline V gene lookup returns CDR1 MRHNA and CDR2 SNTAGT. CDR3 sequence (DNA): TGTGCCAGCTTGGGAACGGACGGTAACTCTGGAAACACCATATATTTT. It specifies CASLGTDGNSGNTIYF.

The chain is built from TRBV7-9 and TRBJ1-2; maybe TRBD1 (6 bases). V lost 0 bases and J 7 bases, leaving 18 bases between the germline ends. The CDR3 has 16 residues. Germline CDR1 SEHNR, CDR2 FQNEAQ (reference sequence). The CDR3 sequence: CASSLARQGPPGGYTF. The CDR3 DNA sequence: TGTGCCAGCAGCTTAGCGCGGCAGGGGCCGCCTGGTGGCTACACCTTC.

The chain joins TRBV6-5 to TRBJ1-2; D unclear. The germline V gene encodes CDR1 MNHEY and CDR2 SVGAGI. The CDR3 extends over 12 amino acids. The V end lost 0 bases, the J end lost 7 bases, and 6 bases lay between the germline ends. CDR3 region: CASSYSQTGYTF. The CDR3 DNA sequence: TGTGCCAGCAGTTACTCGCAAACTGGCTACACCTTC.

V is TRBV6-2 or TRBV6-3 and J is TRBJ2-1; perhaps TRBD2 as D (6 bases). The CDR3 contains 16 residues. Germline assignment: CDR1 MNHEY and CDR2 SVGEGT. Trimming pared 6 bases from V and 4 bases from J, leaving 19 bases between. The CDR3 DNA is TGTGCCAGCAGCACCGGTCCGGGACTGGGATACAATGAGCAGTTCTTC. Amino acid sequence: CASSTGPGLGYNEQFF.

The rearrangement uses TRBV28 and TRBJ2-3, with TRBD2 matching over 13 bases. CDR3 length: 18 amino acids. Trimming removed 2 bases from V and 7 bases from J; junction bases left unmatched: 12. The germline V gene has CDR1 MDHEN and CDR2 SYDVKM. This CDR3 is CASSLGGRGTSGINTQYF. The CDR3 nucleotides read TGTGCCAGCAGTTTAGGGGGCCGAGGGACTAGCGGGATAAATACGCAGTATTTT.

The chain is built from TRBV20-1 and TRBJ2-4, with 7 bases lining up with TRBD2. Germline V gene lookup returns CDR1 DFQATT and CDR2 SNEGSKA (reference sequence). V lost 5 bases to trimming and J lost 0 bases; unmatched junction nucleotides: 16. The CDR3 extends over 18 amino acids. The CDR3 DNA reads TGCAGTGCTTGGGGCCAAGGCGGGAGTAACGTAGCCAAAAACATTCAGTACTTC. Translating it yields CSAWGQGGSNVAKNIQYF.

V and J are TRBV14 and TRBJ2-3, with TRBD2 as a possible D gene (5 bases). Trimming stripped 5 bases from V and 2 bases from J, with 14 bases between. Germline assignment: CDR1 SGHDN and CDR2 FVKESK. The CDR3 loop spans 15 amino acids. The CDR3, as DNA: TGTGCCAGCAGCTCTACACTAGGAATCACAGATACGCAGTATTTT. The encoded protein is CASSSTLGITDTQYF. Full variable domain (missing parts from reference TRBV14 and TRBJ2-3): EAGVTQFPSHSVIEKGQTVTLRCDPISGHDNLYWYRRVMGKEIKFLLHFVKESKQDESGMPNNRFLAERTGGTYSTLKVQPAELEDSGVYFCASSSTLGITDTQYFGPGTRLTVL.

The rearrangement joins TRBV2 to TRBJ1-5, with unresolved D. The V end lost 3 bases, the J end lost 11 bases, and 11 bases lay between the germline ends. Looked up from germline, CDR1 is SNHLY and CDR2 is FYNNEI. The CDR3 is 12 residues long. The CDR3 is CASSDELKSQHF. CDR3 DNA: TGTGCCAGCAGTGACGAGCTTAAGTCCCAGCATTTT.

The chain has TRBV3-1 and TRBJ1-1, with D possibly matching TRBD1 (6 bases). This CDR3 contains 12 residues. The germline CDR1 and CDR2 sequences are LGHDT and YNNKEL (reference sequence). V dropped 4 bases and J dropped 11 bases, with 14 bases sitting between them. As DNA, the CDR3 is TGTGCCAGCAGCCTCCAGCAGGGGCTGGCTTTCTTT. Its protein is CASSLQQGLAFF.

This sequence joins TRBV20-1 and TRBJ2-3, with 10 bases fitting TRBD2. This CDR3 is 16 amino acids long. Germline values: CDR1 DFQATT, CDR2 SNEGSKA (reference sequence). V shed 6 bases, J shed 3 bases, and the junction held 12 bases outside the gene matches. CDR3 amino acids: CSARPLAGVRTDTQYF. The CDR3 DNA reads as TGCAGTGCCCGTCCCCTAGCGGGAGTGAGGACAGATACGCAGTATTTT.